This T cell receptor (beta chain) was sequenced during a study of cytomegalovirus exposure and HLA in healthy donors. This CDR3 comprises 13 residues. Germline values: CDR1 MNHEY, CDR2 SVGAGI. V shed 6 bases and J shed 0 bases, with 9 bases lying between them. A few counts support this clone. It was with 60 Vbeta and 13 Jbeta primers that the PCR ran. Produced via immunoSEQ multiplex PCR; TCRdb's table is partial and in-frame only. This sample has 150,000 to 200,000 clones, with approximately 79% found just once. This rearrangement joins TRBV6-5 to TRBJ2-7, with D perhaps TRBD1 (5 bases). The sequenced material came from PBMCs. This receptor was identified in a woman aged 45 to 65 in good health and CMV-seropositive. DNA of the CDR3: TGTGCCAGCAGCAGGGCAGTCTCCTACGAGCAGTACTTC. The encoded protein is CASSRAVSYEQYF.